This T cell receptor beta chain stems from a study of OX40 agonist ivuxolimab in advanced cancers. Study summary: At 0.01 to 10 mg/kg, ivuxolimab was administered intravenously to patients every 2 weeks. One hepatocellular carcinoma and a couple of cutaneous melanoma patients partially responded. Notes on the study in general: The CD4+ and CD8+ T cells in the blood had expanded clonally by week 6 at 0.1 to 3.0 mg/kg.

The investigators sampled blood at baseline, at cycle 4 day 1, and at cycle 7 day 1. Comments on this clone: Its antigen is unidentified.

The CDR3 is made up of 13 amino acids. V was trimmed by 6 bases and J by 5 bases, leaving 13 bases between them. From germline, CDR1 is MNHEY and CDR2 SMNVEV (reference sequence). Profiling relied on immunoSEQ multiplex PCR, and the TCRdb table lists in-frame clones only, not all of them. Among tens of thousands of clones listed, around 80% were seen once. Specimen: CD4+ or CD8+ T cells sorted from blood, collected in a trial of the OX40 agonist ivuxolimab. The sequence was obtained from an adult with an advanced solid tumor such as melanoma, head and neck, liver or kidney cancer. The chain recombines TRBV27 with TRBJ1-2; D is uncertain. The CDR3 is CASSTNIKYGYTF. CDR3 nucleotides: TGTGCCAGCAGCACAAATATCAAGTATGGCTACACCTTC.